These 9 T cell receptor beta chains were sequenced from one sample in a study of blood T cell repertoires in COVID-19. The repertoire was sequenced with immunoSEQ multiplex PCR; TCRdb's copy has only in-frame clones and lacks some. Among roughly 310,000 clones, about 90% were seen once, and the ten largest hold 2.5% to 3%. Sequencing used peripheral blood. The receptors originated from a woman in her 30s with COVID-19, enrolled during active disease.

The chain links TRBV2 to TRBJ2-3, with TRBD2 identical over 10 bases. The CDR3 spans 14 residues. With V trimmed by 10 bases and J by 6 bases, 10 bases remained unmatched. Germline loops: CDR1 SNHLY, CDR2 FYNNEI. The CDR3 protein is CAILAGEEDDTQYF. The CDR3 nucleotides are TGTGCCATTCTAGCGGGAGAGGAAGACGATACGCAGTATTTT.

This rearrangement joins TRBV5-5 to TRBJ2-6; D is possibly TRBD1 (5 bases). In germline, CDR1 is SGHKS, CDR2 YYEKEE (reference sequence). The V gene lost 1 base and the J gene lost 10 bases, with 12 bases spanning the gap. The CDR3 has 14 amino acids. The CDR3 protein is CASSLWGTINVLTF. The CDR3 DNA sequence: TGTGCCAGCAGCTTGTGGGGCACGATTAACGTCCTGACTTTC.

DNA for the CDR3: TGTGCCAGCAGTGAAGGTCCGTCTCAGAGCGCCGGAAACACCATATATTTT. Its protein product is CASSEGPSQSAGNTIYF. The rearrangement uses TRBV25-1 and TRBJ1-3; no clear D. V lost 2 bases, J lost 4 bases, and 18 bases lay in between. The CDR3 spans 17 residues. Germline CDR1 reads MGHDK; CDR2 reads SYGVNS.

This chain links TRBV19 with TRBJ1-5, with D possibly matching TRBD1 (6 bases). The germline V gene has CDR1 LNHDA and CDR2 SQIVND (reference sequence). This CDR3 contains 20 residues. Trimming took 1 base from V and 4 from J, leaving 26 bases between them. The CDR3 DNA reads TGTGCCAGTAGTATAGTTTCCCACTGGGAAGCAGGGGCTCCTAATCAGCCCCAGCATTTT. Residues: CASSIVSHWEAGAPNQPQHF.

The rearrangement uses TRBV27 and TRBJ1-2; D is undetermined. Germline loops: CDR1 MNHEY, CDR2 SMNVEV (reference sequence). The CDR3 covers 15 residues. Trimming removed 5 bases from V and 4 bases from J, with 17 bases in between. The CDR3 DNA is TGTGCCAGCAGTACCCGGGAGGCTGCTGGCTATGGCTACACCTTC. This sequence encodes CASSTREAAGYGYTF.

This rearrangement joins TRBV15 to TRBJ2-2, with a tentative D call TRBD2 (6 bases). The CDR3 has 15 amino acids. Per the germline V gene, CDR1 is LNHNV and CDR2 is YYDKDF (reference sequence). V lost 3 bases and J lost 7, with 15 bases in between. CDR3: CATSRGLGRFGELFF. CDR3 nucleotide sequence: TGTGCCACCAGCAGGGGATTAGGGAGGTTCGGGGAGCTGTTTTTT. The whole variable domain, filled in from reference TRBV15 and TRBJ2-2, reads DAMVIQNPRYQVTQFGKPVTLSCSQTLNHNVMYWYQQKSSQAPKLLFHYYDKDFNNEADTPDNFQSRRPNTSFCFLDIRSPGLGDTAMYLCATSRGLGRFGELFFGEGSRLTVL.

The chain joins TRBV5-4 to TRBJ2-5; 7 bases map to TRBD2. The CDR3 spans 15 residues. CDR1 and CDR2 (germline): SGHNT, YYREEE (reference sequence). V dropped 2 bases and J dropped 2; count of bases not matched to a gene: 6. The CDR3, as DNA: TGTGCCAGCAGCTTCCCCTTAGCGGGTCAAGAGACCCAGTACTTC. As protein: CASSFPLAGQETQYF.

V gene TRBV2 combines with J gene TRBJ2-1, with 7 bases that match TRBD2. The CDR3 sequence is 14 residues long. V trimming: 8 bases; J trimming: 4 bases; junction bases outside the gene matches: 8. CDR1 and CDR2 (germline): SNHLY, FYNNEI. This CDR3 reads CASQLAPGYNEQFF. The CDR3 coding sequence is TGTGCCAGCCAACTAGCGCCGGGGTACAATGAGCAGTTCTTC.

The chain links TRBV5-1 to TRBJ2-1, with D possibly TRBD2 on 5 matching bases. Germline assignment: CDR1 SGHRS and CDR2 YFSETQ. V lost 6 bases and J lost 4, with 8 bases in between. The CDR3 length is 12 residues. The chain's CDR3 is CASNRDYNEQFF. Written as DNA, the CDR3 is TGCGCCAGCAACCGGGATTACAATGAGCAGTTCTTC.